What follows are 5 T cell receptor beta chains derived from one specimen sequenced in a study of esophageal squamous cell carcinoma under preoperative chemotherapy. TCRdb analysed the PCR reads with MiXCR anew, one entry per CDR3 protein. The sample shows roughly 13,000 distinct CDR3 sequences, 50% to 55% of them seen only once. As for time point: before preoperative PTX-NDP chemotherapy. This sample was obtained from a patient given preoperative chemotherapy. The receptors come from a human donor with esophageal squamous cell carcinoma. The donor label of this sample is uncertain.

The sample holds a few counts of this clonotype. This chain joins TRBV6-1 and TRBJ1-5, with 8 positions matching TRBD1. Germline V CDR1 and CDR2: MNHNS, SASEGT. The CDR3 contains 15 residues. Losses at the gene ends were 7 bases for V and 2 bases for J; bases not matched to a gene: 7. CDR3 residues: CASKKGTGGNQPQHF. The CDR3 DNA reads TGTGCCAGCAAGAAAGGGACAGGAGGCAATCAGCCCCAGCATTTT.

The chain is built from TRBV5-1 and TRBJ2-1; D could derive from TRBD1 or TRBD2 (5 bases each). The CDR3 is made up of 14 amino acids. The V and J ends lost 2 bases and 5 bases respectively, with 11 bases between them. Germline CDR1 reads SGHRS; CDR2 reads YFSETQ. CDR3 DNA sequence: TGCGCCAGCAGCTTTCGGGGCGTAGACAATGAGCAGTTCTTC. Its translation is CASSFRGVDNEQFF.

This clonotype was counted at least ten times. The chain combines TRBV7-2 with TRBJ2-2; D is unresolved. Trimming shortened V by 3 bases and J by 3 bases, and 8 bases separated the two germline ends. Germline CDR1 reads SGHTA; CDR2 reads FQGNSA. The CDR3 sequence is 14 residues long. The CDR3 DNA reads TGTGCCAGCAGCTTGATGAGGCACACCGGGGAGCTGTTTTTT. Translated, it gives CASSLMRHTGELFF.

V usage is TRBV27 and J usage is TRBJ2-3, with D possibly TRBD1 on 7 matching bases. The J call is doubtful: the DNA matches TRBJ2-5 better. The germline V gene encodes CDR1 MNHEY and CDR2 SMNVEV (reference sequence). The CDR3 sequence is 14 residues long. This chain's CDR3 is CASSRGDSPETQYF. In nucleotides, the CDR3 is TGTGCCAGCAGTCGCGGGGACAGCCCAGAGACCCAGTACTTC.

Many counts were recorded for this clonotype. The chain carries TRBV6-5 and TRBJ2-4; D possibly corresponds to TRBD2 (5 bases). Gene TRBJ2-7 matches the end of the DNA better, so the J call may be wrong. There are 13 residues in the CDR3. Germline CDR1 is MNHEY and CDR2 is SVGAGI. This CDR3 is CASSYPGTYEQYF. The DNA of the CDR3 is TGTGCCAGCAGTTACCCCGGGACCTACGAGCAGTACTTC.